This is a list of T cell receptor beta chains from one sample in a study of cytomegalovirus exposure and HLA in healthy donors. TCRdb keeps only in-frame clones here, not all; method: immunoSEQ multiplex PCR. The sample includes 200,000 to 250,000 clones, around 64% seen only once; the top ten take around 2.6%. Sample: PBMCs. These receptors were obtained from a man aged 35 to 55 in good health and CMV-seropositive. Each CDR3 is given with its conserved first and last residue. Fields, in order: J gene, V gene, D gene, clone size, CDR3 protein, CDR3 DNA. The D gene is left open where the match is weak. Not every row has a clone size; where given, it reads once, few, many or a size class.

>TRBJ1-1|TRBV5-1|TRBD1|.
CASSLTQGAQSEAFF
TGCGCCAGCAGCTTAACACAGGGGGCGCAAAGTGAAGCTTTCTTT
>TRBJ1-1|TRBV10-3|TRBD1|.
CAINPGQGDNEAFF
TGTGCCATCAACCCGGGACAGGGGGACAATGAAGCTTTCTTT
>TRBJ1-1|TRBV13|TRBD1|few
CASSSRQGGAFF
TGTGCCAGCAGCTCCCGACAGGGAGGCGCTTTCTTT
>TRBJ2-1|TRBV7-2|.|.
CASRFATSLFF
TGTGCCAGCAGATTCGCAACATCTTTATTCTTC
>TRBJ1-6|TRBV9|.|.
CASSVGDNLGSPLHF
TGTGCCAGCAGCGTAGGGGACAACCTAGGATCACCCCTCCACTTT
>TRBJ1-1|TRBV10-3|TRBD1|.
CAISGRDRESMNTEAFF
TGTGCCATCAGTGGGCGGGACAGGGAGAGCATGAACACTGAAGCTTTCTTT
>TRBJ2-2|TRBV5-1|.|few
CASSFPGKGADTGELFF
TGCGCCAGCAGCTTTCCCGGGAAGGGAGCGGACACCGGGGAGCTGTTTTTT
>TRBJ2-2|TRBV6-5|.|.
CASSLSGSSGGELFF
TGTGCCAGCAGCTTATCCGGGTCCTCGGGCGGGGAGCTGTTTTTT
>TRBJ2-7|TRBV4-1|TRBD2|.
CASSQYLRTGGPEGEQYF
TGCGCCAGCAGCCAATATTTGAGAACGGGGGGGCCGGAAGGCGAGCAGTACTTC
>TRBJ1-2|TRBV7-2|.|.
CASSFIPTGGGYTF
TGTGCCAGCAGCTTTATACCGACCGGGGGGGGCTACACCTTC
>TRBJ2-3|TRBV5-1|.|.
CASTGVSTDTQYF
TGCGCCAGCACGGGGGTAAGCACAGATACGCAGTATTTT
>TRBJ1-1|TRBV7-9|.|.
CASSVNGARVTEAFF
TGTGCCAGCAGCGTGAATGGGGCCCGGGTCACTGAAGCTTTCTTT
>TRBJ1-2|TRBV5-1|TRBD1|once
CASSVGQSYGYTF
TGCGCCAGCAGCGTGGGACAGTCCTATGGCTACACCTTC
>TRBJ2-5|TRBV4-2|.|.
CASSQDNGNLQETQYF
TGTGCCAGCAGCCAAGATAACGGTAACCTCCAAGAGACCCAGTACTTC
>TRBJ1-2|TRBV7-2|TRBD1|.
CASSQGTDYGYTF
TGTGCCAGCAGCCAAGGGACAGACTATGGCTACACCTTC
>TRBJ1-2|TRBV19|.|once
CASRTLGRYGYTF
TGTGCCAGTAGAACTTTGGGCCGCTATGGCTACACCTTC
>TRBJ2-1|TRBV28|.|.
CASNHYNEQFF
TGTGCCAGCAATCATTACAATGAGCAGTTCTTC
>TRBJ2-7|TRBV19|TRBD1|.
CASSLRDRYEQYF
TGTGCCAGTAGTCTCCGGGACAGGTACGAGCAGTACTTC
>TRBJ1-1|TRBV29-1|.|.
CSVGGVTEAFF
TGCAGCGTTGGGGGGGTAACTGAAGCTTTCTTT
>TRBJ2-6|TRBV7-8|.|.
CASSQYRNSGANVLTF
TGTGCCAGCAGCCAATACAGGAATTCCGGGGCCAACGTCCTGACTTTC
>TRBJ1-2|TRBV4-1|.|.
CASSGFISGEGYTF
TGCGCCAGCAGTGGATTTATCTCCGGAGAAGGCTACACCTTC
>TRBJ1-2|TRBV6-5|.|.
CASSYSEGSYGYTF
TGTGCCAGCAGTTACTCGGAGGGGAGCTATGGCTACACCTTC
>TRBJ2-2|TRBV12-1|.|.
CASSGSGLAGGNTGELFF
TGTGCCAGCAGCGGTTCGGGACTAGCGGGGGGGAACACCGGGGAGCTGTTTTTT
>TRBJ2-5|TRBV6-4|.|.
CASSDSRQAVQETQYF
TGTGCCAGCAGTGACTCCAGACAGGCGGTCCAAGAGACCCAGTACTTC
>TRBJ2-7|TRBV5-6|TRBD1|once
CASSRNPWDRDYEQCF
TGTGCCAGCAGCCGGAACCCTTGGGACAGAGACTACGAGCAGTGCTTC
>TRBJ2-2|TRBV5-1|TRBD2|.
CASSWGGSNTGELFF
TGCGCCAGCAGCTGGGGGGGATCGAACACCGGGGAGCTGTTTTTT
>TRBJ1-1|TRBV27|.|.
CASSLAGADTEAFF
TGTGCCAGCAGTTTAGCAGGGGCGGACACTGAAGCTTTCTTT
>TRBJ2-7|TRBV27|.|.
CASSSGQNEQYF
TGTGCCAGCAGTTCCGGACAGAACGAGCAGTACTTC
>TRBJ2-1|TRBV7-2|TRBD1|.
CASSALTGGYEQFF
TGTGCCAGCAGCGCGTTGACAGGGGGCTATGAGCAGTTCTTC
>TRBJ2-7|TRBV4-3|.|.
CASSQDPVTSYEQYF
TGCGCCAGCAGCCAAGATCCGGTTACCTCCTACGAGCAGTACTTC
>TRBJ2-2|TRBV5-1|.|.
CASSLRLGNTGELFF
TGCGCCAGCAGCTTGAGACTAGGAAACACCGGGGAGCTGTTTTTT
>TRBJ2-3|TRBV7-3|TRBD1|.
CASSTGVGTDTQYF
TGTGCCAGCAGTACAGGGGTCGGCACAGATACGCAGTATTTT
>TRBJ2-1|TRBV9|.|.
CASSVDVGSSQGEQFF
TGTGCCAGCAGCGTAGACGTCGGGTCCTCTCAGGGTGAGCAGTTCTTC
>TRBJ1-1|TRBV19|.|.
CASSTPNMNTEAFF
TGTGCCAGTAGTACTCCGAACATGAACACTGAAGCTTTCTTT
>TRBJ2-5|TRBV10-2|TRBD2|few
CASSGGGETQYF
TGCGCCAGCAGTGGCGGGGGAGAGACCCAGTACTTC
>TRBJ2-3|TRBV5-6|TRBD2|few
CASSSRGGRTDTQYF
TGTGCCAGCAGCTCACGGGGGGGCAGGACAGATACGCAGTATTTT
>TRBJ2-7|TRBV6-6|.|.
CASSYISYEQYF
TGTGCCAGCAGTTATATCTCCTACGAGCAGTACTTC
>TRBJ2-1|TRBV7-9|.|.
CASSPLEGEVDNEQFF
TGTGCCAGCAGCCCTCTTGAAGGGGAAGTCGACAATGAGCAGTTCTTC
>TRBJ2-1|TRBV2|TRBD1|.
CASSVEQGASNEQFF
TGTGCCAGCAGTGTTGAGCAGGGGGCATCAAATGAGCAGTTCTTC
>TRBJ1-2|TRBV5-1|.|.
CASSPGGDGYTF
TGCGCCAGCAGCCCCGGGGGAGATGGCTACACCTTC
>TRBJ1-2|TRBV10-3|.|once
CAIPGGADGYTF
TGTGCCATTCCGGGGGGGGCGGATGGCTACACCTTC